This note documents a single T cell receptor (beta chain) sequence. The target antigen is unknown. The data were produced by immunoSEQ multiplex PCR, yet TCRdb's version contains in-frame clones alone and is incomplete. This repertoire shows some 130,000 clones, around 90% found once; its top ten account for approximately 8%. This specimen comes from a study of T cell responses to AZD1222 COVID-19 vaccine. Study information: Analysis merged second doses at about 4 or about 12 weeks.

Overall study results and limits: Most donors were white British, females outnumbered males, and clonal diversity was possibly underestimated. Nearly half of spike-specific TCRs reportedly go after variant regions that carry no mutations. Only six AZD1222 recipients tested seropositive at baseline.

Germline CDR1 reads SQVTM; CDR2 reads ANQGSEA. V was clipped by 3 bases and J by 3 bases, with 11 bases between them. The length of the CDR3 is 13 residues. The chain uses TRBV29-1 and TRBJ1-2, with D possibly being TRBD1 (6 bases). The clonotype comes from an adult in good health. The specimen was peripheral blood, collected on day 0 of AZD1222 vaccination. The CDR3 nucleotides are TGCAGCGTTGATACAGGGAGAGACTATGGCTACACCTTC. Translated: CSVDTGRDYGYTF. The full variable domain, completed using reference TRBV29-1 and TRBJ1-2, is SAVISQKPSRDICQRGTSLTIQCQVDSQVTMMFWYRQQPGQSLTLIATANQGSEATYESGFVIDKFPISRPNLTFSTLTVSNMSPEDSSIYLCSVDTGRDYGYTFGSGTRLTVV.